Listed below are T cell receptor beta chains from one sample, sequenced in a study of T cell responses to AZD1222 COVID-19 vaccine. Assay used: immunoSEQ multiplex PCR; TCRdb lists only in-frame clones, some missing. Found here are 150,000 or so clones, approximately 91% of them singletons; the top ten hold about 4%. The material sequenced was peripheral blood, taken 28 days after the second AZD1222 dose. The source of these receptors is an adult who received the AZD1222 COVID-19 vaccine. CDR3s include the opening cysteine and the closing phenylalanine or tryptophan. D genes are given only for firm matches.

>TRBJ1-4|TRBV18|.
TGTGCCAGCTCACCGATTTCCGGGACGGCAGCAACTAATGAAAAACTGTTTTTT
CASSPISGTAATNEKLFF
>TRBJ2-1|TRBV18|TRBD2
TGTGCCAGCTCACCCGGACTAGCTGGGGATGAGCAGTTCTTC
CASSPGLAGDEQFF
>TRBJ2-3|TRBV19|.
TGTGCCAGTAGTATAGGGGCCGGCACAGATACGCAGTATTTT
CASSIGAGTDTQYF
>TRBJ1-1|TRBV11-3|.
TGTGCCAGCAGCTTTCCGGGACCGCTGAACACTGAAGCTTTCTTT
CASSFPGPLNTEAFF
>TRBJ2-5|TRBV6-5|TRBD2
TGTGCCAGCAGTTTAGGGAGGGGGACCCAGTACTTC
CASSLGRGTQYF
>TRBJ2-7|TRBV7-2|.
TGTGCCAGCAGCTTAGTAGGCAGTCCCAGCTCCTACGAGCAGTACTTC
CASSLVGSPSSYEQYF
>TRBJ2-1|TRBV2|TRBD2
TGTGCCAGATTTAGCGGGGGGGCAATGCCTGAGCAGTTCTTC
CARFSGGAMPEQFF
>TRBJ1-2|TRBV30|.
TGTGCCTGGAGGGTTAGGGGATATGGCTACACCTTC
CAWRVRGYGYTF
>TRBJ2-7|TRBV6-5|TRBD1
TGTGCCAGCAGTTACTCTGGACAGGGGGCCTGGGACGAGCAGTACTTC
CASSYSGQGAWDEQYF
>TRBJ2-7|TRBV18|TRBD2
TGTGCCAGCTCACTTCTCCCTCTAGCGGGGGGGGGTGAGCAGTACTTC
CASSLLPLAGGGEQYF